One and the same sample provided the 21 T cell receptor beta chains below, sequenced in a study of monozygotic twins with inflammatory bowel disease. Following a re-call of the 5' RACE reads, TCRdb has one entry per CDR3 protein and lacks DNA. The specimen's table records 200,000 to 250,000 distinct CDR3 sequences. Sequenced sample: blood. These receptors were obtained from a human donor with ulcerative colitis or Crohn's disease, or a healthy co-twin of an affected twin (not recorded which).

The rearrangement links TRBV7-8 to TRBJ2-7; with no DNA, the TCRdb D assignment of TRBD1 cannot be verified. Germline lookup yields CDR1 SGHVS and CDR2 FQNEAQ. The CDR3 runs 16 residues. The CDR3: CASSPRWRDSDYEQYF. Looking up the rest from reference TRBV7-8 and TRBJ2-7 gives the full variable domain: GAGVSQSPRYKVAKRGQDVALRCDPISGHVSLFWYQQALGQGPEFLTYFQNEAQLDKSGLPSDRFFAERPEGSVSTLKIQRTQQEDSAVYLCASSPRWRDSDYEQYFGPGTRLTVT.

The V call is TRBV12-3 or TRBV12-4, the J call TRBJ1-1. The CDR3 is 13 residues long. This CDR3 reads CASRDGRNTEAFF.

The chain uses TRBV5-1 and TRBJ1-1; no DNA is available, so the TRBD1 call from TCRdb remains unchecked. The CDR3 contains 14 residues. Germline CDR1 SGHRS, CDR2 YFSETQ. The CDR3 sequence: CASSLTGGGTEAFF. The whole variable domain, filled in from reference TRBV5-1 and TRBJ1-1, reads KAGVTQTPRYLIKTRGQQVTLSCSPISGHRSVSWYQQTPGQGLQFLFEYFSETQRNKGNFPGRFSGRQFSNSRSEMNVSTLELGDSALYLCASSLTGGGTEAFFGQGTRLTVV.

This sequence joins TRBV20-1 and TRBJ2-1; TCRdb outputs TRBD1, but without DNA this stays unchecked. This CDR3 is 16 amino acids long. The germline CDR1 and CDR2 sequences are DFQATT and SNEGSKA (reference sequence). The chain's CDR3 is CSARDRQTSSYNEQFF.

CDR3 protein: CSAPSLTGGSGETQYF. This chain joins TRBV20-1 and TRBJ2-5; TCRdb gives TRBD1 as the D gene, but with no DNA this cannot be confirmed. CDR1 is DFQATT and CDR2 is SNEGSKA in the germline V gene (reference sequence). The CDR3 sequence is 16 residues long.

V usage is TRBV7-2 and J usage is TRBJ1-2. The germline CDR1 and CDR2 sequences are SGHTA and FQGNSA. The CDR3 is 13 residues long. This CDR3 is CASSSYQTYGYTF.

The CDR3 reads CASSYPGADTQYF. The chain couples TRBV5-1 to TRBJ2-3. The CDR3 has 13 amino acids. Germline V gene sequence: CDR1 SGHRS, CDR2 YFSETQ.

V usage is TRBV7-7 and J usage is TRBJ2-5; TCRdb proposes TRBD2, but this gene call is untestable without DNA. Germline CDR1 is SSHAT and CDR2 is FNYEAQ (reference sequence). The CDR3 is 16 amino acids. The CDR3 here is CASSPPGLAGVRAQYF.

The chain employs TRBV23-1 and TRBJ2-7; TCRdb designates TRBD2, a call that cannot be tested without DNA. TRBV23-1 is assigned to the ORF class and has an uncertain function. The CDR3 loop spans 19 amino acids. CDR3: CASSQWGVRAHGLSYEQYF.

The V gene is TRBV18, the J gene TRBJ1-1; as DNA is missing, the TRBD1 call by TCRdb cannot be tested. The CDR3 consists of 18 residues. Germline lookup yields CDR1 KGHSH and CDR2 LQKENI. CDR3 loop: CASSPMGTGGLMNTEAFF.

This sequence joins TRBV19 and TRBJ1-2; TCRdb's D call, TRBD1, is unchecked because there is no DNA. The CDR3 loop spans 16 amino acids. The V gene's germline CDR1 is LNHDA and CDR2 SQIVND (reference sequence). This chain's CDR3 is CASTFGSTGWNYGYTF.

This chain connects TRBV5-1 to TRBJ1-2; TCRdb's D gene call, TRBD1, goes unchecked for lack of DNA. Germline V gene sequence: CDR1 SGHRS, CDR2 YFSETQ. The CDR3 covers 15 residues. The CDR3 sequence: CASSPGGQKLGGYTF.

CDR3 sequence: CASSVISGSSYEQYF. The rearrangement joins TRBV5-4 to TRBJ2-7; the TCRdb D gene call, TRBD2, has no DNA to confirm it. Germline assignment: CDR1 SGHNT and CDR2 YYREEE (reference sequence). The CDR3 spans 15 residues.

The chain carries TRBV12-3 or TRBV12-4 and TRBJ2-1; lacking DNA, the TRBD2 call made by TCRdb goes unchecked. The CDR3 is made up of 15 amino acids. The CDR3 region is CASSSNRRGYNEQFF.

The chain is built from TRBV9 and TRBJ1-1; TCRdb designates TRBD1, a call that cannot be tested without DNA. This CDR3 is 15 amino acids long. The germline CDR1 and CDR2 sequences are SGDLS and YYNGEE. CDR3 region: CASSGDSGAWTEAFF.

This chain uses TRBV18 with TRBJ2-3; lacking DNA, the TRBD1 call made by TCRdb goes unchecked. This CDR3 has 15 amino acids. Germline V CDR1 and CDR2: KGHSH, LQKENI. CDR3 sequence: CASSPGGSSTDTQYF.

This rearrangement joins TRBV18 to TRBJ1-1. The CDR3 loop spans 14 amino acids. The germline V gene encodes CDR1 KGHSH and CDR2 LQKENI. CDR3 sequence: CASSLLAGWTEAFF. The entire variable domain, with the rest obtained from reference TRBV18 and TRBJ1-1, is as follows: NAGVMQNPRHLVRRRGQEARLRCSPMKGHSHVYWYRQLPEEGLKFMVYLQKENIIDESGMPKERFSAEFPKEGPSILRIQQVVRGDSAAYFCASSLLAGWTEAFFGQGTRLTVV.

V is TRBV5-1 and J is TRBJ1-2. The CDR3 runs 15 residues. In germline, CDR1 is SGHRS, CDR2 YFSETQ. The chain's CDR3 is CASSPESRDYYGYTF.

The CDR3 sequence is CASSPRTGIVHNEQFF. The chain couples TRBV19 to TRBJ2-1; TCRdb picks TRBD1, but there is no DNA to check that call. CDR1 LNHDA and CDR2 SQIVND come from the germline V gene (reference sequence). The CDR3 totals 16 residues.

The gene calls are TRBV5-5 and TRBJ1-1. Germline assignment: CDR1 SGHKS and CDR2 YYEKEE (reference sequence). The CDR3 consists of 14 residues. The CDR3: CASGVGPQLGEAFF.

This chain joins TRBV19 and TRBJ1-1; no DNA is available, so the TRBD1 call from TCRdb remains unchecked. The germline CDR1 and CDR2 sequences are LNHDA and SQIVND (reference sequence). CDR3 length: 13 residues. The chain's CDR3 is CASSDSLNTEAFF.